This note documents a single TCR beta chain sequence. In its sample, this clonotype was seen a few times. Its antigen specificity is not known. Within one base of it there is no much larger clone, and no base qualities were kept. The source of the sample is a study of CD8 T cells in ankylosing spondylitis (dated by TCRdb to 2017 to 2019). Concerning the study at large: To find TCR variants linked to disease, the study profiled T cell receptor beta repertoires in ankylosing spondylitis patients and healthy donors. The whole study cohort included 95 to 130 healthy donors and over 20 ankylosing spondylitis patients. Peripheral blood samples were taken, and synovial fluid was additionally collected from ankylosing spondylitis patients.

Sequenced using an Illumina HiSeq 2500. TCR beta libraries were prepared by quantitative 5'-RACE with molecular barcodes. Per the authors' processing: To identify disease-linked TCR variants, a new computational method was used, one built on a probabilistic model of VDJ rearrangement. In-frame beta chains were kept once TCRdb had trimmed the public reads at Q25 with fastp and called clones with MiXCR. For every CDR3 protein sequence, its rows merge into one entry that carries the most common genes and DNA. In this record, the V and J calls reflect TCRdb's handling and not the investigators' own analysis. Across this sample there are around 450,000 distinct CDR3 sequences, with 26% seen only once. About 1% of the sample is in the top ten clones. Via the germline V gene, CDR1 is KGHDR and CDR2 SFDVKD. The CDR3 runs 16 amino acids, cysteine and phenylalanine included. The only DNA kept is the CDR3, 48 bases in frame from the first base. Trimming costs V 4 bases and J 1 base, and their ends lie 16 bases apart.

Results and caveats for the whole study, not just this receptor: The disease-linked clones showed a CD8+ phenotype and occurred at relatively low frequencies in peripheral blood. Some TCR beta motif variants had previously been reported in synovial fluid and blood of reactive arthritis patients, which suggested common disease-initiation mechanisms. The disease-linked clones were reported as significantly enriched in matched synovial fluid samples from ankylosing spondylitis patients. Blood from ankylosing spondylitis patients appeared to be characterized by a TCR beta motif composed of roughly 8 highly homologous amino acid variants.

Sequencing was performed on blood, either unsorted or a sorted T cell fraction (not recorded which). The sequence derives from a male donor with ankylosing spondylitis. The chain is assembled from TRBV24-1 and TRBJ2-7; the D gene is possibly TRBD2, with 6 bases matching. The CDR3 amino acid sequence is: CATSEGPGRGSYEQYF. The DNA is TGTGCCACCAGTGAAGGCCCGGGACGGGGGTCCTACGAGCAGTACTTC.